This T cell receptor beta chain comes out of a study of blood T cell repertoires in COVID-19. Study overall: The analysed material was cDNA or gDNA that came from T cells, B-cell-depleted T cells, or PBMCs.

Categorization into cohorts depended on clinical history that participants reported. All recovered Cohort 3 donors got two negative PCRs, got clearance, or saw symptom resolution. In the authors' workflow: Researchers report that nucleated cell counts were estimated from reference gene primer amplification. The protocol was immunoSEQ multiplex PCR, while the TCRdb copy is restricted to in-frame clones and leaves out a portion. D and trimming come from the DNA, and the V and J calls and clone size come from that table. The sample has approximately 160,000 clones; 80% are singletons. Germline CDR1 is LGHDT and CDR2 is YNNKEL (reference sequence). The CDR3 totals 11 residues. V shed 3 bases and J shed 9 bases, with 7 bases lying between them.

Input material: PBMCs or T cells enriched from blood (not recorded which). This chain links TRBV3-1 (or the pseudogene TRBV3-2) with TRBJ2-3; D is perhaps TRBD2 (5 bases). This sequence originates from a middle-aged man who had recovered from COVID-19. The CDR3 region has the DNA TGTGCCAGCAGCCAGGAGCGGACGCAGTATTTT. Its protein product is CASSQERTQYF.